A selection of T cell receptor beta chains follows, all from one sample in a study of cytomegalovirus exposure and HLA in healthy donors. Sequencing was performed with immunoSEQ multiplex PCR; in TCRdb, only in-frame clones are kept and a portion is missing. The repertoire consists of 110,000 to 150,000 clones, with roughly 78% occurring once and the leading ten covering 2% to 2.5%. The specimen sequenced was PBMCs. These receptor sequences come from a man aged 25 to 45 in good health and CMV-seronegative. Each CDR3 is given with its conserved first and last residue. The D gene is left open where the match is weak. A clone size is listed for some rows: how often the clone was seen (once, few, many), or a class if it is expanded.

V gene: TRBV30; clone size: many; J gene: TRBJ2-5; CDR3 length: 12; D gene: NA; CDR3 DNA: TGTGCCTGGAGTGGGGGAGTGAAGACCCAGTACTTC; CDR3 protein: CAWSGGVKTQYF
V gene: TRBV28; clone size: NA; J gene: TRBJ1-6; CDR3 length: 17; D gene: NA; CDR3 DNA: TGTGCCAGCAGTATCACCCGGGGAAAGCTCGATAATTCACCCCTCCACTTT; CDR3 protein: CASSITRGKLDNSPLHF
V gene: TRBV4-1; clone size: NA; J gene: TRBJ2-5; CDR3 length: 16; D gene: TRBD2; CDR3 DNA: TGCGCCAGCAGCCAAGGAGAAACTAGCGGTCAAGAGACCCAGTACTTC; CDR3 protein: CASSQGETSGQETQYF
V gene: TRBV11-3; clone size: NA; J gene: TRBJ2-1; CDR3 length: 13; D gene: TRBD2; CDR3 DNA: TGTGCCAGCAGCCCCCGGACTAGCAGTGAGCAGTTCTTC; CDR3 protein: CASSPRTSSEQFF
V gene: TRBV7-9; clone size: NA; J gene: TRBJ2-7; CDR3 length: 18; D gene: TRBD1; CDR3 DNA: TGTGCCAGCAGCTTTAATCCACTCGGACAGGGGATCTCCTACGAGCAGTACTTC; CDR3 protein: CASSFNPLGQGISYEQYF
V gene: TRBV11-2; clone size: NA; J gene: TRBJ1-1; CDR3 length: 12; D gene: NA; CDR3 DNA: TGTGCCAGCAGCTTAGTGAGGGCTGAAGCTTTCTTT; CDR3 protein: CASSLVRAEAFF
V gene: TRBV30; clone size: few; J gene: TRBJ2-1; CDR3 length: 15; D gene: NA; CDR3 DNA: TGTGCCTGGAGTGAGGGTAGCGGCTCCTACAATGAGCAGTTCTTC; CDR3 protein: CAWSEGSGSYNEQFF
V gene: TRBV5-1; clone size: NA; J gene: TRBJ2-7; CDR3 length: 14; D gene: TRBD1; CDR3 DNA: TGCGCCAGCAGCCCGGGACAGGGAGGGGACGAGCAGTACTTC; CDR3 protein: CASSPGQGGDEQYF
V gene: TRBV15; clone size: NA; J gene: TRBJ1-4; CDR3 length: 18; D gene: TRBD1; CDR3 DNA: TGTGCCACCAGCAGAGATCCGGGACAGAGACCAACTAATGAAAAACTGTTTTTT; CDR3 protein: CATSRDPGQRPTNEKLFF
V gene: TRBV28; clone size: NA; J gene: TRBJ1-1; CDR3 length: 13; D gene: TRBD1; CDR3 DNA: TGTGCCAGCAGTGACAGGGCGAACACTGAAGCTTTCTTT; CDR3 protein: CASSDRANTEAFF
V gene: TRBV14; clone size: few; J gene: TRBJ2-5; CDR3 length: 13; D gene: TRBD1; CDR3 DNA: TGTGCCAGCAGCCTCGGACAGGGAGAGACCCAGTACTTC; CDR3 protein: CASSLGQGETQYF
V gene: TRBV28; clone size: NA; J gene: TRBJ2-5; CDR3 length: 17; D gene: TRBD2; CDR3 DNA: TGTGCCAGCAGTTTACACCCTGGGACTAGCGGGAGTGAGACCCAGTACTTC; CDR3 protein: CASSLHPGTSGSETQYF
V gene: TRBV7-3; clone size: NA; J gene: TRBJ1-2; CDR3 length: 15; D gene: TRBD1; CDR3 DNA: TGTGCCAGCGGGACAGCTTATATCTCTAACTATGGCTACACCTTC; CDR3 protein: CASGTAYISNYGYTF
V gene: TRBV27; clone size: NA; J gene: TRBJ2-7; CDR3 length: 11; D gene: NA; CDR3 DNA: TGTGCCACAGGGCCTACCTACGAGCAGTACTTC; CDR3 protein: CATGPTYEQYF
V gene: TRBV4-1; clone size: NA; J gene: TRBJ2-2; CDR3 length: 16; D gene: NA; CDR3 DNA: TGCGCCAGCAGACGACTCTATCAGCCGCGCACCGGGGAGCTGTTTTTT; CDR3 protein: CASRRLYQPRTGELFF
V gene: TRBV28; clone size: NA; J gene: TRBJ1-2; CDR3 length: 16; D gene: NA; CDR3 DNA: TGTGCCAGCAGCGGAGCCGGGCGGGCATCATCCTATGGCTACACCTTC; CDR3 protein: CASSGAGRASSYGYTF
V gene: TRBV27; clone size: NA; J gene: TRBJ2-3; CDR3 length: 15; D gene: TRBD1; CDR3 DNA: TGTGCCAGCAGTCCCTACAGGGGGCGCACAGATACGCAGTATTTT; CDR3 protein: CASSPYRGRTDTQYF
V gene: TRBV5-1; clone size: NA; J gene: TRBJ2-3; CDR3 length: 16; D gene: TRBD2; CDR3 DNA: TGCGCCAGCAGCTCCCCTCAGACTAGCGGGGGAGATACGCAGTATTTT; CDR3 protein: CASSSPQTSGGDTQYF
V gene: TRBV10-3; clone size: NA; J gene: TRBJ1-1; CDR3 length: 17; D gene: TRBD1; CDR3 DNA: TGTGCCATCAGTGAAACTGGACAGGGCGAGGGGAACACTGAAGCTTTCTTT; CDR3 protein: CAISETGQGEGNTEAFF
V gene: TRBV7-9; clone size: NA; J gene: TRBJ2-3; CDR3 length: 14; D gene: TRBD2; CDR3 DNA: TGTGCCAGCAGCGCTAGCGGGCGCACAGATACGCAGTATTTT; CDR3 protein: CASSASGRTDTQYF
V gene: TRBV21-1; clone size: NA; J gene: TRBJ1-5; CDR3 length: 14; D gene: NA; CDR3 DNA: TGTGCCAGCAGCCAAAGCGAAAGAGAGCAGCCCCAGCATTTT; CDR3 protein: CASSQSEREQPQHF
V gene: TRBV5-1; clone size: NA; J gene: TRBJ1-3; CDR3 length: 14; D gene: TRBD1; CDR3 DNA: TGCGCCAGCAGCCCGGACAGGGAAGGAAACACCATATATTTT; CDR3 protein: CASSPDREGNTIYF
V gene: TRBV6-5; clone size: few; J gene: TRBJ2-2; CDR3 length: 14; D gene: TRBD1; CDR3 DNA: TGTGCCAGCAGTTACCAACAGGGGACCGGGGAGCTGTTTTTT; CDR3 protein: CASSYQQGTGELFF
V gene: TRBV7-9; clone size: NA; J gene: TRBJ2-5; CDR3 length: 14; D gene: NA; CDR3 DNA: TGTGCCAGCAGCTTATCGGGGGTCCAAGAGACCCAGTACTTC; CDR3 protein: CASSLSGVQETQYF
V gene: TRBV28; clone size: NA; J gene: TRBJ1-2; CDR3 length: 14; D gene: TRBD1; CDR3 DNA: TGTGCCAGCAGGAAGGACAGGTCCCTTCGAGGCTACACCTTC; CDR3 protein: CASRKDRSLRGYTF
V gene: TRBV16; clone size: NA; J gene: TRBJ2-1; CDR3 length: 17; D gene: TRBD2; CDR3 DNA: TGTGCCAGCAGCCAAAGGACTAGCGGGAGGGTCAGAATTGAGCAGTTCTTC; CDR3 protein: CASSQRTSGRVRIEQFF
V gene: TRBV27; clone size: NA; J gene: TRBJ2-7; CDR3 length: 12; D gene: TRBD1; CDR3 DNA: TGTGCCAGCCGGGACAGTCCCTACGAGCAGTACTTC; CDR3 protein: CASRDSPYEQYF